The 22 T cell receptor beta chains listed next were all sequenced from one sample in a study of shared clonotypes between healthy human individuals. Using immunoSEQ multiplex PCR, the repertoire was profiled, and TCRdb retains in-frame clones only, with some absent. The table has approximately 2.1 million clones, 90% to 95% seen once. Sequenced material: naive CD4+ T cells from PBMCs. Subset specified: CD45RA+ positively selected. The receptors stem from a man between 18 and 29 years old in good health. Some clones in this sample may be carry-over from other donors' samples.

The chain joins TRBV19 to TRBJ2-3; 11 bases match TRBD2. V was clipped by 0 bases and J by 7 bases; unmatched bases: 9. There are 17 residues in the CDR3. Germline V gene data show CDR1 as LNHDA and CDR2 as SQIVND (reference sequence). CDR3 DNA sequence: TGTGCCAGTAGTATAGAAGGTACTAGCGGGAGTCGGAATACGCAGTATTTT. This sequence encodes CASSIEGTSGSRNTQYF.

Concerning this clone: Distinct nucleotide sequences in the sample also encode this CDR3. J is TRBJ1-1 and V is TRBV5-1; D not certain. The CDR3 extends over 13 amino acids. The germline CDR1 and CDR2 sequences are SGHRS and YFSETQ. V lost 4 bases and J lost 1, with 8 bases in between. CDR3 bases: TGCGCCAGCAGCGGAGACGGGAACACTGAAGCTTTCTTT. This codes for CASSGDGNTEAFF.

The chain has TRBV7-3 and TRBJ2-2; the match to TRBD1 covers 8 bases. The CDR3 has 14 residues. CDR1 SGHTA and CDR2 FQGTGA come from the germline V gene. The junction had 2 bases not matched to a gene; V was cut back by 5 bases and J by 3 bases. The CDR3, as DNA: TGTGCCAGCAGCACAGGGGGGTACACCGGGGAGCTGTTTTTT. It yields the protein CASSTGGYTGELFF. The entire variable domain, with the rest obtained from reference TRBV7-3 and TRBJ2-2, is as follows: GAGVSQTPSNKVTEKGKYVELRCDPISGHTALYWYRQSLGQGPEFLIYFQGTGAADDSGLPNDRFFAVRPEGSVSTLKIQRTERGDSAVYLCASSTGGYTGELFFGEGSRLTVL.

This clone was found once. The gene calls are TRBV19 and TRBJ1-4, with unresolved D. The germline gives CDR1 LNHDA, CDR2 SQIVND (reference sequence). The CDR3 contains 14 residues. Trimming removed 1 base at V and 3 bases at J, with 6 bases between. In nucleotides, the CDR3 is TGTGCCAGTAGTATAGGTAGACCTAATGAAAAACTGTTTTTT. Translation gives CASSIGRPNEKLFF.

The rearrangement links TRBV12-5 to TRBJ1-1, with D perhaps TRBD1 (6 bases). Germline CDR1 and CDR2: LGHNT and FRNRAP. The CDR3 spans 15 residues. V lost 6 bases, J lost 3 bases, and 17 bases lay in between. Here the CDR3 DNA reads TGTGCTAGTGGCTGGGGGGGCAGTCGGGACACTGAAGCTTTCTTT. Translation: CASGWGGSRDTEAFF.

The chain links TRBV15 to TRBJ1-2, with TRBD1 matching over 8 bases. V shed 3 bases and J 3 bases; nucleotides not matched to a gene: 3. This CDR3 has 14 residues. Germline assignment: CDR1 LNHNV and CDR2 YYDKDF (reference sequence). This CDR3 is CATSSRGRDYGYTF. The CDR3 DNA is TGTGCCACCAGCAGCAGGGGGCGCGACTATGGCTACACCTTC.

The rearrangement links TRBV7-2 to TRBJ2-7; TRBD2 agrees at 8 bases. J gave up 3 bases and V 5 bases, and 6 bases lay outside the gene matches. The length of the CDR3 is 14 residues. In germline, CDR1 is SGHTA, CDR2 FQGNSA. CDR3 nucleotides: TGTGCCAGCAGCGCGCGACTAGCGAGCTACGAGCAGTACTTC. Translation: CASSARLASYEQYF. Using reference TRBV7-2 and TRBJ2-7 for the parts outside the CDR3, the full variable domain is GAGVSQSPSNKVTEKGKDVELRCDPISGHTALYWYRQSLGQGLEFLIYFQGNSAPDKSGLPSDRFSAERTGGSVSTLTIQRTQQEDSAVYLCASSARLASYEQYFGPGTRLTVT.

To note about this clone: This same CDR3 is encoded by further DNA sequences in the sample. V is TRBV5-1 and J is TRBJ2-3, with TRBD1 matching 7 bases. The V gene end was trimmed by 1 base and the J gene end by 2 bases; junction bases not matched to a gene: 4. This CDR3 has 15 residues. CDR1 and CDR2 (germline): SGHRS, YFSETQ. DNA for the CDR3: TGCGCCAGCAGCTTGCGGGACAGACCCACAGATACGCAGTATTTT. Protein sequence: CASSLRDRPTDTQYF.

This chain connects TRBV18 to TRBJ2-7, with D tentatively TRBD1 (5 bases). This CDR3 comprises 15 residues. The germline gives CDR1 KGHSH, CDR2 LQKENI. V lost 3 bases to trimming and J lost 1 base, with 13 bases between them. CDR3 coding DNA: TGTGCCAGCTCACCGAGACAGAGGAGATCCTACGAGCAGTACTTC. It is translated as CASSPRQRRSYEQYF.

The chain links TRBV15 to TRBJ1-4; 7 bases line up with TRBD1. V lost 3 bases and J lost 5; bases outside the gene matches: 6. Germline lookup yields CDR1 LNHNV and CDR2 YYDKDF (reference sequence). The CDR3 runs to 15 residues. The CDR3 protein is CATSRGTASNEKLFF. The CDR3 nucleotides read TGTGCCACCAGCAGGGGGACAGCTTCAAATGAAAAACTGTTTTTT.

A note on this clone: The sample carries other DNA sequences with the same CDR3. The chain recombines TRBV15 with TRBJ2-5; D may be TRBD2 (6 bases). Trimming stripped 3 bases from V and 2 bases from J, with 10 bases between. CDR3 length equals 14 residues. Germline CDR1 and CDR2: LNHNV and YYDKDF (reference sequence). CDR3 sequence: CATSRGGPQETQYF. In DNA form, the CDR3 reads TGTGCCACCAGCAGGGGGGGACCGCAAGAGACCCAGTACTTC. Full variable domain (rest looked up from reference TRBV15 and TRBJ2-5): DAMVIQNPRYQVTQFGKPVTLSCSQTLNHNVMYWYQQKSSQAPKLLFHYYDKDFNNEADTPDNFQSRRPNTSFCFLDIRSPGLGDTAMYLCATSRGGPQETQYFGPGTRLLVL.

This chain connects TRBV7-9 to TRBJ2-3, with TRBD1 as a possible D gene (6 bases). Trimming took off 8 bases at V and 2 bases at J, with 20 bases between the two ends. The germline V gene encodes CDR1 SEHNR and CDR2 FQNEAQ (reference sequence). The CDR3 covers 16 residues. The CDR3 DNA reads as TGTGCCAGCTCCAGACAGGCCGCCCCAAACACAGATACGCAGTATTTT. Protein product: CASSRQAAPNTDTQYF.

V is TRBV19 and J is TRBJ2-1; D unclear. Trimming stripped 7 bases from V and 4 bases from J, with 11 bases between. The CDR3 is 13 amino acids. Germline CDR1 is LNHDA and CDR2 is SQIVND (reference sequence). Written as DNA, the CDR3 is TGTGCCAGTACGCCCAGCCTATACAATGAGCAGTTCTTC. Residues: CASTPSLYNEQFF.

This clone has only one observation. The V gene is TRBV30, the J gene TRBJ2-2, with 8 bases fitting TRBD1. The CDR3 consists of 15 residues. V was clipped by 1 base and J by 1 base; unmatched bases: 2. CDR1 is GTSNPN, CDR2 SVGIG, per germline (reference sequence). CDR3 residues: CAWSAGQGNTGELFF. CDR3 nucleotide sequence: TGTGCCTGGAGTGCAGGACAGGGGAACACCGGGGAGCTGTTTTTT. The variable domain in full, completed from reference TRBV30 and TRBJ2-2, reads SQTIHQWPATLVQPVGSPLSLECTVEGTSNPNLYWYRQAAGRGLQLLFYSVGIGQISSEVPQNLSASRPQDRQFILSSKKLLLSDSGFYLCAWSAGQGNTGELFFGEGSRLTVL.

On this clone itself: Other DNA sequences in the sample encode the same CDR3. The chain links TRBV27 to TRBJ2-1; 8 bases align to TRBD1. Germline CDR1 is MNHEY and CDR2 is SMNVEV (reference sequence). The length of the CDR3 is 16 residues. With 2 bases clipped from V and 0 bases from J, the junction kept 3 bases outside the gene matches. The CDR3 loop reads CASSLRDRGSYNEQFF. As DNA, the CDR3 is TGTGCCAGCAGTTTAAGAGACAGGGGCTCCTACAATGAGCAGTTCTTC.

There are a few counts of this clone. The chain employs TRBV9 and TRBJ1-5; 7 nucleotides agree with TRBD1. The CDR3 sequence is 14 residues long. Looked up from germline, CDR1 is SGDLS and CDR2 is YYNGEE. The V segment lost 2 bases and the J segment 3 bases; nucleotides outside the gene matches: 2. The CDR3 reads CASSVGQPNQPQHF. DNA for the CDR3: TGTGCCAGCAGCGTGGGACAGCCCAATCAGCCCCAGCATTTT.

As regards this clone: The identical CDR3 is also encoded by other nucleotide sequences in the sample. The rearrangement links TRBV10-3 to TRBJ1-5, with 9 bases fitting TRBD1. This CDR3 is 14 amino acids long. Trimming cost V 6 bases and J 4 bases; bases outside gene matches: 4. The germline V gene encodes CDR1 ENHRY and CDR2 SYGVKD. CDR3: CAISKDRGNQPQHF. CDR3 coding DNA: TGTGCCATCAGCAAGGACAGGGGAAATCAGCCCCAGCATTTT.

The CDR3 is CASRRRGDSLISGNTIYF. The CDR3 region has the DNA TGTGCCAGCAGGAGGCGAGGGGACAGCTTAATCTCTGGAAACACCATATATTTT. V and J are TRBV27 and TRBJ1-3; 7 bases match TRBD1. The CDR3 extends over 18 amino acids. The trim removed 6 bases at V and 0 bases at J, leaving 14 bases unmatched. CDR1 MNHEY and CDR2 SMNVEV come from the germline V gene (reference sequence).

The chain combines TRBV7-9 with TRBJ2-3; D is unresolved. The CDR3 has 12 amino acids. Trimming stripped 7 bases from V and 5 bases from J, with 10 bases between. Germline CDR1 is SEHNR and CDR2 is FQNEAQ (reference sequence). CDR3 DNA sequence: TGTGCCAGCACCAATAATAGAGATACGCAGTATTTT. It encodes CASTNNRDTQYF.

V gene TRBV7-2 combines with J gene TRBJ2-7, with TRBD2 matching 9 bases. J was trimmed by 6 bases and V by 5 bases; bases with no gene match: 11. The CDR3 contains 15 residues. Looked up from germline, CDR1 is SGHTA and CDR2 is FQGNSA. The CDR3 reads CASSPRTSAALEQYF. The CDR3 nucleotides are TGTGCCAGCAGCCCGAGGACTAGCGCAGCCCTCGAGCAGTACTTC.

The chain recombines TRBV6-1 with TRBJ2-2, with TRBD1 matching 7 bases. V shed 6 bases, J shed 5 bases, and the junction held 9 bases outside the gene matches. Looked up from germline, CDR1 is MNHNS and CDR2 is SASEGT. The CDR3 is 15 residues long. The CDR3 sequence is CASRAPGGGTGELFF. CDR3 nucleotide sequence: TGTGCCAGCAGGGCCCCAGGGGGTGGGACCGGGGAGCTGTTTTTT.

The chain employs TRBV7-9 and TRBJ2-6, with no clear D. This CDR3 has 13 residues. Germline assignment: CDR1 SEHNR and CDR2 FQNEAQ (reference sequence). V shed 5 bases and J shed 1 base, with 3 bases lying between them. The CDR3 sequence is CASSQSGANVLTF. Written as DNA, the CDR3 is TGTGCCAGCAGCCAGTCTGGGGCCAACGTCCTGACTTTC. The complete variable domain, with remaining parts taken from reference TRBV7-9 and TRBJ2-6, reads DTGVSQNPRHKITKRGQNVTFRCDPISEHNRLYWYRQTLGQGPEFLTYFQNEAQLEKSRLLSDRFSAERPKGSFSTLEIQRTEQGDSAMYLCASSQSGANVLTFGAGSRLTVL.